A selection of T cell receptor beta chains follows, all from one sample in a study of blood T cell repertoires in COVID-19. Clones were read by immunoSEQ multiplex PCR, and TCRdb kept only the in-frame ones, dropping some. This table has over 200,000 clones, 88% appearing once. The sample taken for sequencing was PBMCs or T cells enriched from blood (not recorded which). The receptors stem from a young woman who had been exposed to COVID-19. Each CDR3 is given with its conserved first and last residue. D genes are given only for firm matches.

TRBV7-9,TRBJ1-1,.,CASSHGQTGGPEAFF,TGTGCCAGCAGCCACGGACAGACCGGGGGGCCTGAAGCTTTCTTT
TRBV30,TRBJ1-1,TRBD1,CAWSVLGTGPTEAFF,TGTGCCTGGAGTGTTCTCGGGACAGGGCCCACTGAAGCTTTCTTT
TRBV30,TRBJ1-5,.,CAWSRGQSNQPQHF,TGTGCCTGGAGTAGAGGACAGAGCAATCAGCCCCAGCATTTT
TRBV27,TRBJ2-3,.,CASSLSGAGLSTDTQYF,TGTGCCAGCAGTTTATCGGGGGCGGGCCTATCCACGGATACGCAGTATTTT
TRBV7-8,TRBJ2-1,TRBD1,CASSLAGTGRVVDEQFF,TGTGCCAGCAGCTTAGCGGGGACAGGGAGGGTTGTAGATGAGCAGTTCTTC
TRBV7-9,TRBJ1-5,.,CASSLGRAGQPQHF,TGTGCCAGCAGCCTGGGGAGGGCTGGACAGCCCCAGCATTTT
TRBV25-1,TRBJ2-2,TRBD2,CASRGTSGSPGELFF,TGTGCCAGCAGAGGGACTAGCGGGAGTCCCGGGGAGCTGTTTTTT
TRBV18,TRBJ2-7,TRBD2,CASSMAASGDISYEQYF,TGTGCCAGCTCAATGGCGGCTAGCGGGGACATCTCCTACGAGCAGTACTTC
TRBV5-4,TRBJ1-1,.,CASSYAEAEAFF,TGTGCCAGCAGCTATGCGGAGGCTGAAGCTTTCTTT
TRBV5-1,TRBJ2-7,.,CASSLVGSTGYEQYF,TGCGCCAGCAGCTTGGTGGGCAGCACTGGTTACGAGCAGTACTTC
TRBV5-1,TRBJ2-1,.,CASSLGGQNNEQFF,TGCGCCAGCAGCTTGGGCGGGCAGAACAATGAGCAGTTCTTC